A selection of T cell receptor beta chains follows, all from one sample in a study of T cell repertoires in cytomegalovirus infection. The antigens for these receptors are not known. TCRdb independently ran MiXCR on the reads; one entry per CDR3 protein. The sample lists approximately 600,000 distinct CDR3 sequences; approximately 40% were seen once. Sequenced material: cultured PBMCs, taken from culture after CMV antigen stimulation. The receptor set was obtained from a human donor in good health (CMV status not recorded). Some clones in this sample may be carry-over from other donors' samples. Each CDR3 is given with its conserved first and last residue. The order of the fields is V gene, D gene, J gene, clone size, CDR3 protein, CDR3 DNA. D genes are given only for firm matches. Expanded clones are given a class, and other clones once, few, many or no size at all.

V: TRBV28; D: TRBD1; J: TRBJ1-5; size: many; CDR3: CASSLGQLNQPQHF; DNA: TGTGCCAGCAGTTTGGGACAGCTCAATCAGCCCCAGCATTTT
V: TRBV10-3; D: NA; J: TRBJ2-5; size: NA; CDR3: CAISETTQETQYF; DNA: TGTGCCATCAGTGAGACTACACAAGAGACCCAGTACTTC
V: TRBV12-3/TRBV12-4; D: NA; J: TRBJ2-5; size: NA; CDR3: CASSSAFWGETQYF; DNA: TGTGCCAGCAGTTCGGCTTTTTGGGGGGAGACCCAGTACTTC
V: TRBV7-2; D: NA; J: TRBJ2-5; size: few; CDR3: CASSPTRQLAETQYF; DNA: TGTGCCAGCAGCCCTACCCGGCAGCTCGCGGAGACCCAGTACTTC
V: TRBV18; D: NA; J: TRBJ1-6; size: NA; CDR3: CASSPQGEVHSPLHF; DNA: TGTGCCAGCTCACCACAAGGGGAGGTTCATTCACCCCTCCACTTT
V: TRBV6-1; D: NA; J: TRBJ1-2; size: NA; CDR3: CASSETAGSRGYTF; DNA: TGTGCCAGCAGTGAAACAGCCGGATCAAGGGGCTACACCTTC
V: TRBV15; D: NA; J: TRBJ2-2; size: NA; CDR3: CATSRGAGKNTGELFF; DNA: TGTGCCACCAGCAGAGGGGCGGGGAAGAACACCGGGGAGCTGTTTTTT
V: TRBV7-2; D: NA; J: TRBJ2-2; size: NA; CDR3: CASSPKPGPGELFF; DNA: TGTGCCAGCAGCCCCAAACCGGGACCGGGGGAGCTGTTTTTT
V: TRBV19; D: NA; J: TRBJ2-3; size: few; CDR3: CASTARGTDTQYF; DNA: TGTGCCAGTACGGCCAGGGGCACAGATACGCAGTATTTT
V: TRBV7-8; D: TRBD2; J: TRBJ2-2; size: NA; CDR3: CASSSSTSGRAYGELFF; DNA: TGTGCCAGCAGCTCCTCGACTAGCGGGAGGGCCTACGGGGAGCTGTTTTTT
V: TRBV5-5; D: TRBD2; J: TRBJ2-5; size: few; CDR3: CASSFIPMGGGETQYF; DNA: TGTGCCAGCAGCTTTATCCCCATGGGGGGAGGGGAGACCCAGTACTTC
V: TRBV5-1; D: NA; J: TRBJ2-6; size: NA; CDR3: CASSLRGAPSGANVLTF; DNA: TGCGCCAGCAGCTTGAGGGGGGCTCCCTCTGGGGCCAACGTCCTGACTTTC
V: TRBV15; D: NA; J: TRBJ2-3; size: NA; CDR3: CATGSNSDTQYF; DNA: TGTGCCACCGGATCCAACTCAGATACGCAGTATTTT
V: TRBV28; D: NA; J: TRBJ1-4; size: NA; CDR3: CASSLPTEKLFF; DNA: TGTGCCAGCAGTTTACCGACCGAAAAACTGTTTTTT
V: TRBV4-1; D: NA; J: TRBJ1-5; size: NA; CDR3: CASSQGYREGSQPQHF; DNA: TGCGCCAGCAGCCAAGGGTACAGGGAAGGGAGTCAGCCCCAGCATTTT
V: TRBV18; D: TRBD1; J: TRBJ1-2; size: NA; CDR3: CASSPPSSDRVLGYTF; DNA: TGTGCCAGCTCACCACCGAGTTCGGACAGGGTACTCGGCTACACCTTC
V: TRBV7-2; D: TRBD1; J: TRBJ1-5; size: NA; CDR3: CATSLRGQANQPQHF; DNA: TGTGCCACCAGCTTAAGGGGACAGGCTAATCAGCCCCAGCATTTT
V: TRBV7-2; D: NA; J: TRBJ2-3; size: few; CDR3: CASNSGQGTDTQYF; DNA: TGTGCCAGCAACAGCGGCCAGGGCACAGATACGCAGTATTTT
V: TRBV19; D: NA; J: TRBJ2-1; size: few; CDR3: CASSIASGSYNEQFF; DNA: TGTGCCAGTAGTATAGCGTCAGGGTCCTACAATGAGCAGTTCTTC
V: TRBV20-1; D: TRBD1; J: TRBJ1-1; size: NA; CDR3: CSAFTGGGTEAFF; DNA: TGCAGTGCTTTTACAGGGGGTGGGACTGAAGCTTTCTTT
V: TRBV7-8; D: NA; J: TRBJ1-4; size: few; CDR3: CASSSGWRVGKLFF; DNA: TGTGCCAGCAGCTCAGGGTGGCGGGTTGGAAAACTGTTTTTT
V: TRBV2; D: NA; J: TRBJ2-3; size: NA; CDR3: CATSTGAQYF; DNA: TGTGCCACCTCAACGGGCGCGCAGTATTTT
V: TRBV6-2/TRBV6-3; D: TRBD2; J: TRBJ2-1; size: few; CDR3: CASGTSGNNEQFF; DNA: TGTGCCAGCGGGACTAGCGGCAACAATGAGCAGTTCTTC
V: TRBV7-2; D: NA; J: TRBJ2-1; size: many; CDR3: CASSYTGSSYNEQFF; DNA: TGTGCCAGCAGCTACACAGGGAGCTCCTACAATGAGCAGTTCTTC
V: TRBV10-3; D: NA; J: TRBJ2-3; size: few; CDR3: CAISGTKGTDTQYF; DNA: TGTGCCATCAGTGGGACCAAGGGCACAGATACGCAGTATTTT
V: TRBV5-5; D: NA; J: TRBJ2-7; size: NA; CDR3: CASSKDVPAGIYEQYF; DNA: TGTGCCAGCAGCAAGGACGTCCCGGCAGGGATATACGAGCAGTACTTC
V: TRBV20-1; D: NA; J: TRBJ1-2; size: NA; CDR3: CSATTGINGYTF; DNA: TGCAGTGCCACAACAGGGATTAATGGCTACACCTTC
V: TRBV20-1; D: NA; J: TRBJ2-3; size: NA; CDR3: CSARRWGRTDTQYF; DNA: TGCAGTGCTAGGCGCTGGGGTCGCACAGATACGCAGTATTTT
V: TRBV14; D: NA; J: TRBJ2-5; size: few; CDR3: CASSHSGGPQETQYF; DNA: TGTGCCAGCAGCCACTCCGGGGGGCCGCAAGAGACCCAGTACTTC
V: TRBV7-2; D: TRBD1; J: TRBJ1-3; size: many; CDR3: CASSSSGTGISGNTIYF; DNA: TGTGCCAGCAGCTCATCCGGGACAGGAATCTCTGGAAACACCATATATTTT
V: TRBV19; D: TRBD1; J: TRBJ2-4; size: NA; CDR3: CASSMGQDVITVAKNIQYF; DNA: TGTGCCAGTAGTATGGGACAGGACGTGATAACGGTAGCCAAAAACATTCAGTACTTC
V: TRBV10-3; D: NA; J: TRBJ2-5; size: NA; CDR3: CAISGRDDTQYF; DNA: TGTGCCATCAGTGGGCGGGACGACACCCAGTACTTC
V: TRBV7-2; D: NA; J: TRBJ2-3; size: many; CDR3: CASSLAAGPLDTQYF; DNA: TGTGCCAGCAGCTTAGCGGCGGGACCCTTGGATACGCAGTATTTT
V: TRBV19; D: NA; J: TRBJ2-1; size: NA; CDR3: CASSINTWTGSSVGEQFF; DNA: TGTGCCAGTAGTATAAATACCTGGACTGGGTCGTCGGTCGGTGAGCAGTTCTTC
V: TRBV9; D: TRBD2; J: TRBJ2-1; size: NA; CDR3: CASSVALANNEQFF; DNA: TGTGCCAGCAGCGTCGCACTAGCGAACAATGAGCAGTTCTTC
V: TRBV4-1; D: TRBD2; J: TRBJ2-2; size: NA; CDR3: CASSPRTSGDTGELFF; DNA: TGTGCCAGCAGCCCCCGGACTAGCGGGGACACCGGGGAGCTGTTTTTT
V: TRBV5-4; D: NA; J: TRBJ1-6; size: NA; CDR3: CASSPGGQQYNSPLHF; DNA: TGTGCCAGCAGCCCGGGAGGACAGCAATATAATTCACCCCTCCACTTT
V: TRBV5-1; D: NA; J: TRBJ1-4; size: NA; CDR3: CASRHGLRRSNEKLFF; DNA: TGCGCCAGCAGACACGGCCTACGTAGGTCTAATGAAAAACTGTTTTTT
V: TRBV6-1; D: TRBD2; J: TRBJ2-1; size: few; CDR3: CASRSSGGHNEQFF; DNA: TGTGCCAGCAGGTCTAGCGGGGGACACAATGAGCAGTTCTTC
V: TRBV6-6; D: TRBD2; J: TRBJ2-7; size: NA; CDR3: CASSHSLRPSGRDYEQYF; DNA: TGTGCCAGCAGCCACAGCCTAAGGCCTAGCGGGAGGGACTACGAGCAGTACTTC
V: TRBV6-6; D: NA; J: TRBJ1-3; size: few; CDR3: CASNRASGNTIYF; DNA: TGTGCCAGCAACCGCGCCTCTGGAAACACCATATATTTT
V: TRBV6-2/TRBV6-3; D: TRBD1; J: TRBJ1-2; size: NA; CDR3: CASRDRRPGPYGYTF; DNA: TGTGCCAGCCGGGACAGGCGGCCTGGGCCCTATGGCTACACCTTC
V: TRBV11-2; D: TRBD1; J: TRBJ2-1; size: few; CDR3: CASSLDRWILFGEQFF; DNA: TGTGCCAGCAGCTTGGACAGGTGGATTTTGTTTGGTGAGCAGTTCTTC
V: TRBV7-9; D: TRBD1; J: TRBJ1-5; size: NA; CDR3: CASSSQEEGAGQPQHF; DNA: TGTGCCAGCAGCTCCCAGGAAGAGGGGGCGGGTCAGCCCCAGCATTTT
V: TRBV4-1; D: TRBD2; J: TRBJ2-1; size: NA; CDR3: CASSLQGLGGGGLAGDNEQFF; DNA: TGCGCCAGCAGCCTCCAGGGGCTTGGGGGAGGCGGACTAGCGGGAGACAATGAGCAGTTCTTC
V: TRBV20-1; D: NA; J: TRBJ2-5; size: NA; CDR3: CSVSQESGWETQYF; DNA: TGCAGTGTCAGCCAGGAGTCAGGATGGGAGACCCAGTACTTC
V: TRBV20-1; D: NA; J: TRBJ1-2; size: NA; CDR3: CSAREISGALGYTF; DNA: TGCAGTGCTAGAGAGATTTCGGGGGCACTTGGCTACACCTTC
V: TRBV27; D: NA; J: TRBJ1-5; size: NA; CDR3: CASSLSSGRQPQHF; DNA: TGTGCCAGCAGTTTATCCAGCGGGAGACAGCCCCAGCATTTT
V: TRBV20-1; D: NA; J: TRBJ2-5; size: few; CDR3: CSARGNNIAAGETQYF; DNA: TGCAGTGCTAGAGGGAACAACATCGCGGCCGGAGAGACCCAGTACTTC
V: TRBV6-2/TRBV6-3; D: TRBD1; J: TRBJ2-5; size: NA; CDR3: CASSYSEDRDQETQYF; DNA: TGTGCCAGCAGTTACTCCGAAGACAGGGACCAAGAGACCCAGTACTTC
V: TRBV20-1; D: NA; J: TRBJ1-1; size: NA; CDR3: CSARPMEVPTNTEAFF; DNA: TGCAGTGCTAGACCCATGGAGGTTCCGACGAACACTGAAGCTTTCTTT
V: TRBV19; D: NA; J: TRBJ2-2; size: NA; CDR3: CASSMYQITGELFF; DNA: TGTGCCAGTAGTATGTACCAGATCACCGGGGAGCTGTTTTTT
V: TRBV7-8; D: TRBD1; J: TRBJ1-5; size: NA; CDR3: CASSLVRTGGSQPQHF; DNA: TGTGCCAGCAGCTTAGTTCGGACAGGGGGCAGTCAGCCCCAGCATTTT
V: TRBV20-1; D: NA; J: TRBJ1-6; size: NA; CDR3: CSARLPGIYNSPLHF; DNA: TGCAGTGCTAGACTTCCGGGCATCTATAATTCACCCCTCCACTTT
V: TRBV7-9; D: NA; J: TRBJ1-2; size: NA; CDR3: CASSFESPAYGYTF; DNA: TGTGCCAGCAGCTTCGAGTCGCCAGCCTATGGCTACACCTTC
V: TRBV20-1; D: NA; J: TRBJ1-2; size: NA; CDR3: CSARQGSGYGYTF; DNA: TGCAGTGCTAGACAGGGTTCGGGCTATGGCTACACCTTC
V: TRBV30; D: NA; J: TRBJ1-5; size: NA; CDR3: CAWSDGGQGPRPQHF; DNA: TGTGCCTGGAGCGATGGGGGGCAGGGACCTAGGCCCCAGCATTTT
V: TRBV14; D: NA; J: TRBJ2-3; size: NA; CDR3: CASSHTGDTQYF; DNA: TGTGCCAGCAGCCACACGGGGGATACGCAGTATTTT